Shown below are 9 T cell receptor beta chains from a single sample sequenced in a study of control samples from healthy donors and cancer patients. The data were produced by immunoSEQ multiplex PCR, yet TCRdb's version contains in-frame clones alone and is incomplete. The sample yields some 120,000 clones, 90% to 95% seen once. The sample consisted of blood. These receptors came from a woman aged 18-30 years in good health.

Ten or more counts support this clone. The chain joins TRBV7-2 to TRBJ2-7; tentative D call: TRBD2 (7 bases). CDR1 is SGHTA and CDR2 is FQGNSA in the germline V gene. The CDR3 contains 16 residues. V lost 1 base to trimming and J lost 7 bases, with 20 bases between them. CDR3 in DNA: TGTGCCAGCAGCTTAGTCCCCCAAGACAGGCGGGAGGAGCAGTACTTC. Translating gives CASSLVPQDRREEQYF.

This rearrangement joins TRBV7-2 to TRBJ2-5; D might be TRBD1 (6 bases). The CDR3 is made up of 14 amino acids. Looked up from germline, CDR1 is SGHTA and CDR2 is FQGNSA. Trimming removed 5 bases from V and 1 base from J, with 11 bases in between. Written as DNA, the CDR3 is TGTGCCAGCAGCCTGACAGGAGGCCAAGAGACCCAGTACTTC. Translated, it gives CASSLTGGQETQYF.

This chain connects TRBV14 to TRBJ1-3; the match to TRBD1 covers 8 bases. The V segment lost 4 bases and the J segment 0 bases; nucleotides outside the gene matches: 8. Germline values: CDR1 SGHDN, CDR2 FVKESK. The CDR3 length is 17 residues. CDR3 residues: CASSLGQGRYSGNTIYF. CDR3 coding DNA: TGTGCCAGCAGCCTTGGACAGGGACGTTACTCTGGAAACACCATATATTTT. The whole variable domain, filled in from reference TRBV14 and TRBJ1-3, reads EAGVTQFPSHSVIEKGQTVTLRCDPISGHDNLYWYRRVMGKEIKFLLHFVKESKQDESGMPNNRFLAERTGGTYSTLKVQPAELEDSGVYFCASSLGQGRYSGNTIYFGEGSWLTVV.

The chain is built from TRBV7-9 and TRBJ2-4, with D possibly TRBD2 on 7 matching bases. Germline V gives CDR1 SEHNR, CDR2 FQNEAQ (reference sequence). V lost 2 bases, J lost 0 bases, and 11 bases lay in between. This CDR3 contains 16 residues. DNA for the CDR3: TGTGCCAGCAGCTTAAGCGGGACACTAGCCAAAAACATTCAGTACTTC. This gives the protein CASSLSGTLAKNIQYF.

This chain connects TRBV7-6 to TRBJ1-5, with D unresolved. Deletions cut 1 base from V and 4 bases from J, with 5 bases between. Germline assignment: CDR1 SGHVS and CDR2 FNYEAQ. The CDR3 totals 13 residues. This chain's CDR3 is CASSLDGNQPQHF. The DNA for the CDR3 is TGTGCCAGCAGCTTAGATGGGAATCAGCCCCAGCATTTT.

The CDR3 DNA reads TGTGCCAGCTCACCCTCAGCGGGAGGCGACGAGCAGTACTTC. Its translation is CASSPSAGGDEQYF. The genes are TRBV18 and TRBJ2-7, with 9 bases matching TRBD2. The CDR3 spans 14 residues. Germline V lookup: CDR1 KGHSH, CDR2 LQKENI. Trimming removed 3 bases from V and 5 bases from J; junction bases left unmatched: 5. The full variable domain, rest sourced from reference TRBV18 and TRBJ2-7, is NAGVMQNPRHLVRRRGQEARLRCSPMKGHSHVYWYRQLPEEGLKFMVYLQKENIIDESGMPKERFSAEFPKEGPSILRIQQVVRGDSAAYFCASSPSAGGDEQYFGPGTRLTVT.

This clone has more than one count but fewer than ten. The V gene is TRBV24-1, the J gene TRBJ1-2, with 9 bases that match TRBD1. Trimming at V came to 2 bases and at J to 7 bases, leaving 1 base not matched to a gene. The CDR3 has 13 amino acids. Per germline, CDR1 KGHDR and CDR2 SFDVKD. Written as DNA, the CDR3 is TGTGCCACCAGTGATTCGGACAGGGGTGGCTACACCTTC. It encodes CATSDSDRGGYTF.

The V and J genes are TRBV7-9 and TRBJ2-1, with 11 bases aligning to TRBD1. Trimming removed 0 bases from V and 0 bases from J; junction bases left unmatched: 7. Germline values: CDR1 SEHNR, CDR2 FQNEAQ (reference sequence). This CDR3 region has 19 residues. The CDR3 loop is CASSLALTGTGGSYNEQFF. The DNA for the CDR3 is TGTGCCAGCAGCTTAGCGCTTACCGGGACAGGGGGCTCCTACAATGAGCAGTTCTTC.

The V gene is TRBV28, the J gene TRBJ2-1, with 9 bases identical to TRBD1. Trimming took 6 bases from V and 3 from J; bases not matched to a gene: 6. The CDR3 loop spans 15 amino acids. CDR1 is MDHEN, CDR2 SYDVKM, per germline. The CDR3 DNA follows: TGTGCCAGCAGACTACCGACAGGGGGCTACAATGAGCAGTTCTTC. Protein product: CASRLPTGGYNEQFF.